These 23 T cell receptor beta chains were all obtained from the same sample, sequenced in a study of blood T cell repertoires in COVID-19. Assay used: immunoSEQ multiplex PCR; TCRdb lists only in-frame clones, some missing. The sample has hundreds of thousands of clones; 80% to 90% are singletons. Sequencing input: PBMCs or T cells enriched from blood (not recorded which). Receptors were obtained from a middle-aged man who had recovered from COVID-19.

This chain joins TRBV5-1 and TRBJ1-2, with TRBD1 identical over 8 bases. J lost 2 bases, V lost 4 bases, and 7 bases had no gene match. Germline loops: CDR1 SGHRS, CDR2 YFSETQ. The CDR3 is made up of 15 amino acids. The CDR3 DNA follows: TGCGCCAGCAGCCCGCAGGGGGCCCTCAACTATGGCTACACCTTC. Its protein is CASSPQGALNYGYTF.

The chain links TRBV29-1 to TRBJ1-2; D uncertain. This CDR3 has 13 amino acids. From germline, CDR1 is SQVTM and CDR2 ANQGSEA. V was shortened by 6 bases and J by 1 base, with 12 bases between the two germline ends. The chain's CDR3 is CSVRRGDNYGYTF. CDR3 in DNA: TGCAGCGTCCGTCGGGGAGATAACTATGGCTACACCTTC. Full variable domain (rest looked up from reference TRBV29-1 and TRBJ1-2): SAVISQKPSRDICQRGTSLTIQCQVDSQVTMMFWYRQQPGQSLTLIATANQGSEATYESGFVIDKFPISRPNLTFSTLTVSNMSPEDSSIYLCSVRRGDNYGYTFGSGTRLTVV.

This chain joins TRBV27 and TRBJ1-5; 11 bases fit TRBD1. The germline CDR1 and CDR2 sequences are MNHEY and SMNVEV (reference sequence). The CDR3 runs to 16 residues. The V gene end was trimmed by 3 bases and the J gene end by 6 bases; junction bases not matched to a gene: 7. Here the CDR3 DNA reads TGTGCCAGCAGTTTTGGACAGGGGGCACAAGCTCAGCCCCAGCATTTT. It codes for CASSFGQGAQAQPQHF.

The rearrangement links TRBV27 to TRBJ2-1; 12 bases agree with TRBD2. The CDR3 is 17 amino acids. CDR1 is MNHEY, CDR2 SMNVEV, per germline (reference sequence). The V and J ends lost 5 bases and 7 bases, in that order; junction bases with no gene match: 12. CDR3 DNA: TGTGCCAGCAGTCCAACCCCGGGACTAGCGGGCTGGAATGAGCAGTTCTTC. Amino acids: CASSPTPGLAGWNEQFF.

The CDR3 region has the DNA TGCGCCAGCAGCTTCAGCAGCGGGGTAGCCAAAAACATTCAGTACTTC. Translating gives CASSFSSGVAKNIQYF. The genes are TRBV5-1 and TRBJ2-4, with 7 bases that match TRBD2. V lost 2 bases, J lost 0 bases, and 5 bases stayed unmatched. The CDR3 sequence is 16 residues long. Germline V gives CDR1 SGHRS, CDR2 YFSETQ.

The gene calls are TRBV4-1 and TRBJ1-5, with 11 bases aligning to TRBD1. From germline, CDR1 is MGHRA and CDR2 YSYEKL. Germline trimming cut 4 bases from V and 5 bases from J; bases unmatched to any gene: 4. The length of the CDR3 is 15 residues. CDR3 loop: CASSLGQGADQPQHF. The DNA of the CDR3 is TGCGCCAGCAGCCTCGGACAGGGGGCGGATCAGCCCCAGCATTTT.

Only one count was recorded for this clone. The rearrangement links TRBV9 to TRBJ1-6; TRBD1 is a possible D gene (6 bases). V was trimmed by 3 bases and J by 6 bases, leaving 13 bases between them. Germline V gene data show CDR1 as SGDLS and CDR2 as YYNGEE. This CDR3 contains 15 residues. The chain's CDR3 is CASSANGQSNSPLHF. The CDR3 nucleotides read TGTGCCAGCAGCGCGAATGGACAGTCTAATTCACCCCTCCACTTT.

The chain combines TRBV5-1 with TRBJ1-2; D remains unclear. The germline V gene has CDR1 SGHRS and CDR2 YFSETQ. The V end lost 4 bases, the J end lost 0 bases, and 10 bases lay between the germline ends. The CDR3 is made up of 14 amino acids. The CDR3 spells CASSPDGANYGYTF. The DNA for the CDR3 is TGCGCCAGCAGCCCCGACGGGGCTAACTATGGCTACACCTTC.

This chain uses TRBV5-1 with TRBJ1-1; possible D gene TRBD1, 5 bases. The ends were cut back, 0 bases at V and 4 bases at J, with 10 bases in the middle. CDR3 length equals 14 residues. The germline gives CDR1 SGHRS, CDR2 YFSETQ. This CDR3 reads CASSLEARGTEAFF. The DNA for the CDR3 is TGCGCCAGCAGCTTGGAGGCAAGGGGCACTGAAGCTTTCTTT.

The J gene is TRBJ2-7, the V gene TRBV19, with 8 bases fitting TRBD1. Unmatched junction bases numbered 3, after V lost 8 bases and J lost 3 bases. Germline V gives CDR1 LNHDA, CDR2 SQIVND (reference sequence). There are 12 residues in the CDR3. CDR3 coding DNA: TGTGCCAGTGCTGGACAGGGCTACGAGCAGTACTTC. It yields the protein CASAGQGYEQYF. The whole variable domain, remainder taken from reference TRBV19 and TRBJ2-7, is DGGITQSPKYLFRKEGQNVTLSCEQNLNHDAMYWYRQDPGQGLRLIYYSQIVNDFQKGDIAEGYSVSREKKESFPLTVTSAQKNPTAFYLCASAGQGYEQYFGPGTRLTVT.

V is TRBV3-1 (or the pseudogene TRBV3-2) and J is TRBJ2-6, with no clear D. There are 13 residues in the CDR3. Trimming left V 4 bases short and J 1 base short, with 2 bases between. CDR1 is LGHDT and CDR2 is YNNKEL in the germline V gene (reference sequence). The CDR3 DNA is TGTGCCAGCAGCCCTTCTGGGGCCAACGTCCTGACTTTC. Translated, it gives CASSPSGANVLTF.

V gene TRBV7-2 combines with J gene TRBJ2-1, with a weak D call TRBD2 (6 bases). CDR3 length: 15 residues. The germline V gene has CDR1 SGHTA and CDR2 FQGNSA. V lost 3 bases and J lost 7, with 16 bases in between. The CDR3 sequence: CASSFSGGTGNEQFF. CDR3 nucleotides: TGTGCCAGCAGCTTTAGTGGCGGGACGGGAAATGAGCAGTTCTTC. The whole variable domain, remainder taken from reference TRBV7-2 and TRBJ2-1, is GAGVSQSPSNKVTEKGKDVELRCDPISGHTALYWYRQSLGQGLEFLIYFQGNSAPDKSGLPSDRFSAERTGGSVSTLTIQRTQQEDSAVYLCASSFSGGTGNEQFFGPGTRLTVL.

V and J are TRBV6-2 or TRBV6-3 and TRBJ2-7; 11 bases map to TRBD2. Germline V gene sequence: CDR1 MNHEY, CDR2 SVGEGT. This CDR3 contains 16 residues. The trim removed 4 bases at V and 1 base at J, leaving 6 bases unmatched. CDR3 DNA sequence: TGTGCCAGCAGTTCACTAGCGGGGGCCCTTTCCTACGAGCAGTACTTC. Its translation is CASSSLAGALSYEQYF.

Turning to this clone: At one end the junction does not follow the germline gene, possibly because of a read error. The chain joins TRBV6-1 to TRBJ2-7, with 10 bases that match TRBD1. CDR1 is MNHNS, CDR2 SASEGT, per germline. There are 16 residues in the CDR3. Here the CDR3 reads CASRESAGTGVYGQYF. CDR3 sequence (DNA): TGTGCCAGCAGAGAAAGCGCGGGGACAGGGGTGTACGGGCAGTACTTC.

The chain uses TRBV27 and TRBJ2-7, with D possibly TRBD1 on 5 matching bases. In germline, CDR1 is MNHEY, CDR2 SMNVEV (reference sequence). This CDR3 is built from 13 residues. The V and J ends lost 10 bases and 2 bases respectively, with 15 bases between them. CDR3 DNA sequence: TGTGCCACTTCCCTGACAGAAACCTACGAGCAGTACTTC. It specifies CATSLTETYEQYF.

CDR3 sequence reads: CASSYGAYGYTF. For the CDR3, the DNA is TGTGCCAGCAGTTATGGGGCCTATGGCTACACCTTC. The genes are TRBV6-2 or TRBV6-3 and TRBJ1-2, with D perhaps matching TRBD1 (5 bases). Germline V lookup: CDR1 MNHEY, CDR2 SVGEGT. V shed 3 bases and J shed 4 bases, with 6 bases lying between them. The CDR3 covers 12 residues.

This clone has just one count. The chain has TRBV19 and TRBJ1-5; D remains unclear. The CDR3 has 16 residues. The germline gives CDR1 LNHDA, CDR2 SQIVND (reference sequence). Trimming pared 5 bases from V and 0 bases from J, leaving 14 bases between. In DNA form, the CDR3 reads TGTGCCAGTAGTCCCACCCGAGGGAGTAGCAATCAGCCCCAGCATTTT. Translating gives CASSPTRGSSNQPQHF.

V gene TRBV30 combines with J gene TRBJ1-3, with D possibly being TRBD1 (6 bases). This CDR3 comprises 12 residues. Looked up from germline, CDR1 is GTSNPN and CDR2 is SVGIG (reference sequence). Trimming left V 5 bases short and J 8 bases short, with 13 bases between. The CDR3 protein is CAWRLGGDTIYF. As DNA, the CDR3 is TGTGCCTGGCGACTAGGGGGGGACACCATATATTTT.

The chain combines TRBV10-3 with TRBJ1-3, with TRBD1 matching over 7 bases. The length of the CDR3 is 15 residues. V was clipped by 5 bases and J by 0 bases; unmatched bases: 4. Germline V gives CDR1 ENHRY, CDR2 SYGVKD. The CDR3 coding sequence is TGTGCCATCAGTCCCAGGGGGATCTCTGGAAACACCATATATTTT. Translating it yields CAISPRGISGNTIYF.

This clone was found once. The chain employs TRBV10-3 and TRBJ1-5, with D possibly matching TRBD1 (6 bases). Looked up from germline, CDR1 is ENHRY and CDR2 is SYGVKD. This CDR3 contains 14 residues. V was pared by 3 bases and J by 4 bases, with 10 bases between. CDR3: CAISERQVNQPQHF. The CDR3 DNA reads TGTGCCATCAGTGAACGACAGGTGAATCAGCCCCAGCATTTT.

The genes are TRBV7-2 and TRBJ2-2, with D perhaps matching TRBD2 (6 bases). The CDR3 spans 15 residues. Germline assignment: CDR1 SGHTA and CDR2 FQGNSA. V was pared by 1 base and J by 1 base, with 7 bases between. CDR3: CASSLVSGNTGELFF. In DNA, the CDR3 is TGTGCCAGCAGCTTAGTTAGCGGGAACACCGGGGAGCTGTTTTTT.

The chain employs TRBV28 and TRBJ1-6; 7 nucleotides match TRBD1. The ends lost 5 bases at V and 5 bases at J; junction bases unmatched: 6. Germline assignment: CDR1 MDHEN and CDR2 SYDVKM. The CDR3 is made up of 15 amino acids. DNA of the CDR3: TGTGCCAGCAGTCTCCGGGACAGAGATAATTCACCCCTCCACTTT. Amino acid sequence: CASSLRDRDNSPLHF.

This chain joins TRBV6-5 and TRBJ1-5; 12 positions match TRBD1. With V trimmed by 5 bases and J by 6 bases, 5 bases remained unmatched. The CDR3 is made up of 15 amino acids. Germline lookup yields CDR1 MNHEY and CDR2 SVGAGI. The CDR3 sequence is CASSPGQGAGQPQHF. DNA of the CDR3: TGTGCCAGCAGTCCGGGACAGGGGGCGGGTCAGCCCCAGCATTTT.